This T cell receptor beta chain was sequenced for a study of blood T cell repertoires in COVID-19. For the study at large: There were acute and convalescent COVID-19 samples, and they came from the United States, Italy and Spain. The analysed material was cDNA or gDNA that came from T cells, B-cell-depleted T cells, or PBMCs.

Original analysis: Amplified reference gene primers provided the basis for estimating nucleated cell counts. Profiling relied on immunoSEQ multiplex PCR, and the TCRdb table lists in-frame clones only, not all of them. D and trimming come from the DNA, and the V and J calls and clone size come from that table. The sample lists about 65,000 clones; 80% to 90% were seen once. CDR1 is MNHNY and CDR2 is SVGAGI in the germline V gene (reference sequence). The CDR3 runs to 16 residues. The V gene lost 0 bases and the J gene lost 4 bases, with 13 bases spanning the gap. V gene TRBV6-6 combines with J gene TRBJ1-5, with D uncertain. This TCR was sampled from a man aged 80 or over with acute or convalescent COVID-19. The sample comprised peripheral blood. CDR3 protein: CASSYSTGISNQPQHF. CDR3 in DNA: TGTGCCAGCAGTTACTCAACCGGGATTTCGAATCAGCCCCAGCATTTT.